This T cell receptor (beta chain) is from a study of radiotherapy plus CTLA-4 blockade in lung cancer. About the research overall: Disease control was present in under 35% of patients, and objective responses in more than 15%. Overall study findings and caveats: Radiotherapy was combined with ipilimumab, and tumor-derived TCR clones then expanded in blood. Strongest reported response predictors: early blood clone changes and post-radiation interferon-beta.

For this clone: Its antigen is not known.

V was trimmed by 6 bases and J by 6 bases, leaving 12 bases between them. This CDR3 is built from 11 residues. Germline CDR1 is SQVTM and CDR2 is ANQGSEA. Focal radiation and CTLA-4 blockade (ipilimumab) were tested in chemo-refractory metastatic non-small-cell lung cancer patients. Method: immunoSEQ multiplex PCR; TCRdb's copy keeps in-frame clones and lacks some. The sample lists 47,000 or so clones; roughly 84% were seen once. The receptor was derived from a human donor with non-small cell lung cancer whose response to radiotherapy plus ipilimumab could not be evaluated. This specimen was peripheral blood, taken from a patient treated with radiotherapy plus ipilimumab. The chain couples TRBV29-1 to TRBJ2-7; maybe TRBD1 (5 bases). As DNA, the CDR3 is TGCAGCGTCATATCAGGGTCCGAGCAGTACTTC. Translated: CSVISGSEQYF.